The T cell receptor beta chain under discussion was sequenced for a study of blood T cell repertoires in COVID-19. Across the whole study: The cDNA or gDNA used as material had been derived from T cells, B-cell-depleted T cells, or PBMCs.

The CDR3 length is 14 residues. V lost 5 bases and J lost 4; bases outside the gene matches: 8. In germline, CDR1 is MDHEN, CDR2 SYDVKM. TCRdb keeps only in-frame clones here, not all; method: immunoSEQ multiplex PCR. There are roughly 80,000 clones in the sample; about three quarters occur only once, and around 10% lies in the top ten. The specimen sequenced was peripheral blood. The sequence was collected from a human donor in a cohort sampled during active COVID-19. The chain couples TRBV28 to TRBJ2-7, with TRBD2 identical over 7 bases. The CDR3 region has the DNA TGTGCCAGCAGTCCCCCAAGGGGAGGGTACGAGCAGTACTTC. Residues: CASSPPRGGYEQYF.